The 30 T cell receptor beta chains given below trace back to one sample, sequenced in a study of T cell repertoires in cytomegalovirus infection. Their antigen targets remain unknown. TCRdb recomputed calls from the reads with MiXCR, one row per CDR3 protein. This sample yields fewer than 1,000,000 distinct CDR3 sequences, of which less than 35% are seen a single time; over 11% belongs to the top ten. The material was cultured CD8+ T cells from PBMCs, obtained from culture after CMV antigen stimulation. These receptors originate from a human donor in good health (CMV status not recorded). Some clones in this sample may be carry-over from other donors' samples.

The chain links TRBV14 to TRBJ1-1; D is uncertain. The CDR3 extends over 13 amino acids. Germline values: CDR1 SGHDN, CDR2 FVKESK. V lost 4 bases and J lost 0, with 6 bases in between. In DNA, the CDR3 is TGTGCCAGCAGCCGTAACATGAACACTGAAGCTTTCTTT. Protein product: CASSRNMNTEAFF.

This chain connects TRBV4-1 to TRBJ1-2; no definite D call. The CDR3 is made up of 12 amino acids. The germline V gene encodes CDR1 MGHRA and CDR2 YSYEKL. The V gene lost 2 bases and the J gene lost 8 bases, with 9 bases spanning the gap. For the CDR3, the DNA is TGCGCCAGCAGCCAACGCCCGAAAGGCTACACCTTC. It yields the protein CASSQRPKGYTF.

The J gene is TRBJ2-3, the V gene TRBV10-3; 12 nucleotides align to TRBD2. The junction had 6 bases not matched to a gene; V was cut back by 6 bases and J by 2 bases. Germline lookup yields CDR1 ENHRY and CDR2 SYGVKD. The CDR3 has 16 residues. The CDR3 DNA follows: TGTGCCATCAGCCTCCCTAGCGGGGGGGCCACAGATACGCAGTATTTT. Translating it yields CAISLPSGGATDTQYF.

CDR3 DNA: TGTGCCAGCAGTTACTCGCGACTAGCGGGGGGATTTACCGGGGAGCTGTTTTTT. Translated, it gives CASSYSRLAGGFTGELFF. V gene TRBV6-5 combines with J gene TRBJ2-2, with TRBD2 identical over 13 bases. The germline gives CDR1 MNHEY, CDR2 SVGAGI. J was trimmed by 5 bases and V by 0 bases; bases with no gene match: 6. This CDR3 is 18 amino acids long.

On this clonotype itself: Since a much larger clone is just one base distant, this may be a read error. This CDR3 reads CASSWGDISYEQYF. CDR3 DNA sequence: TGTGCCAGCAGCTGGGGGGACATCTCCTACGAGCAGTACTTC. The rearrangement joins TRBV5-6 to TRBJ2-7, with D tentatively TRBD1 or TRBD2 (6 bases each). The V gene's germline CDR1 is SGHDT and CDR2 YYEEEE. CDR3 size: 14 residues. With 3 bases removed from V and 0 bases from J, the gap between germline ends came to 10 bases.

This clonotype was seen only a few times. The chain recombines TRBV5-5 with TRBJ2-1; D call uncertain. CDR3 length: 13 residues. V was cut by 0 bases and J by 4 bases, with 5 bases left in between. The germline gives CDR1 SGHKS, CDR2 YYEKEE (reference sequence). CDR3 sequence reads: CASSLVAYNEQFF. CDR3 DNA: TGTGCCAGCAGCTTGGTGGCGTACAATGAGCAGTTCTTC.

This clonotype was seen only a few times. This chain uses TRBV27 with TRBJ2-2, with D perhaps matching TRBD2 (5 bases). CDR3 length: 13 amino acids. Germline V gene sequence: CDR1 MNHEY, CDR2 SMNVEV (reference sequence). V was pared by 3 bases and J by 6 bases, with 8 bases between. The CDR3 spells CASSFHGAGELFF. The CDR3 DNA reads TGTGCCAGCAGTTTTCACGGGGCCGGGGAGCTGTTTTTT.

This clonotype turned up a few times. This chain connects TRBV19 to TRBJ1-2; D gene uncertain. Germline V CDR1 and CDR2: LNHDA, SQIVND (reference sequence). This CDR3 contains 16 residues. The V end lost 4 bases, the J end lost 4 bases, and 19 bases lay between the germline ends. The CDR3 DNA is TGTGCCAGTAGTACCGCGGACCCAAACCCCTTCTATGGCTACACCTTC. Its protein product is CASSTADPNPFYGYTF.

V usage is TRBV14 and J usage is TRBJ1-2, with 8 bases that match TRBD1. The CDR3 is made up of 15 amino acids. Germline CDR1 SGHDN, CDR2 FVKESK. V lost 4 bases, J lost 2 bases, and 6 bases stayed unmatched. DNA for the CDR3: TGTGCCAGCAGCCTTGGAAGGACAGGGAACTATGGCTACACCTTC. Its protein is CASSLGRTGNYGYTF.

This clonotype was recorded once. V is TRBV5-1 and J is TRBJ1-2, with 9 bases fitting TRBD1. In germline, CDR1 is SGHRS, CDR2 YFSETQ. The trim removed 5 bases at V and 4 bases at J, leaving 15 bases unmatched. The CDR3 sequence is 17 residues long. In DNA form, the CDR3 reads TGCGCCAGCAGTCCGACCACACAGGGGGCGCGGAGCTATGGCTACACCTTC. Its translation is CASSPTTQGARSYGYTF.

The genes are TRBV28 and TRBJ2-1; TRBD2 matches 9 bases. The length of the CDR3 is 16 residues. Germline V lookup: CDR1 MDHEN, CDR2 SYDVKM. The V gene end was trimmed by 1 base and the J gene end by 7 bases; junction bases not matched to a gene: 8. Here the CDR3 reads CASSLSSSGVPNEQFF. As DNA, the CDR3 is TGTGCCAGCAGTTTATCGTCTAGCGGGGTTCCAAATGAGCAGTTCTTC. Complete variable domain (other parts from reference TRBV28 and TRBJ2-1): DVKVTQSSRYLVKRTGEKVFLECVQDMDHENMFWYRQDPGLGLRLIYFSYDVKMKEKGDIPEGYSVSREKKERFSLILESASTNQTSMYLCASSLSSSGVPNEQFFGPGTRLTVL.

This clonotype was seen many times. The rearrangement joins TRBV7-8 to TRBJ2-2; maybe TRBD1 (6 bases). This CDR3 is 17 amino acids long. Germline V gives CDR1 SGHVS, CDR2 FQNEAQ. V was trimmed by 3 bases and J by 2 bases, leaving 16 bases between them. In nucleotides, the CDR3 is TGTGCCAGCAGCTTCGGGACACAGGCTATTAACACCGGGGAGCTGTTTTTT. Translating it yields CASSFGTQAINTGELFF.

In its sample, this clonotype was seen a few times. The chain recombines TRBV7-6 with TRBJ2-2, with D hard to call. The ends were cut back, 5 bases at V and 3 bases at J, with 10 bases in the middle. The CDR3 extends over 14 amino acids. Germline V lookup: CDR1 SGHVS, CDR2 FNYEAQ. Written as DNA, the CDR3 is TGTGCCAGCAGCCCCCTGACGGACACCGGGGAGCTGTTTTTT. Residues: CASSPLTDTGELFF.

This clonotype was seen repeatedly, ten times or more. V gene TRBV7-9 combines with J gene TRBJ2-3; D gene uncertain. Trimming took 5 bases from V and 0 from J, leaving 6 bases between them. Germline CDR1 reads SEHNR; CDR2 reads FQNEAQ (reference sequence). This CDR3 has 13 residues. DNA for the CDR3: TGTGCCAGCAGCCCCATCAGCACAGATACGCAGTATTTT. Its translation: CASSPISTDTQYF.

The sample holds many counts of this clonotype. The J gene is TRBJ2-3, the V gene TRBV11-2, with 11 bases lining up with TRBD2. Germline V gives CDR1 SGHAT, CDR2 FQNNGV. CDR3 length: 18 amino acids. J was trimmed by 5 bases and V by 3 bases; bases with no gene match: 13. CDR3 bases: TGTGCCAGCAGCTTGTTGGCTAGCGGGGGGAAAAGAGTAGATACGCAGTATTTT. Its translation is CASSLLASGGKRVDTQYF.

The chain uses TRBV6-6 and TRBJ2-1, with no clear D. Between the trimmed V and J ends, which lost 3 bases and 9 bases, there was a span of 21 bases. CDR3 length equals 16 residues. Germline V gives CDR1 MNHNY, CDR2 SVGAGI (reference sequence). CDR3: CASSYLRATGGGEQFF. CDR3 in DNA: TGTGCCAGCAGTTATCTTCGGGCGACCGGCGGTGGTGAGCAGTTCTTC.

The chain combines TRBV2 with TRBJ2-7; 9 bases align to TRBD1. There are 16 residues in the CDR3. Germline V gene data show CDR1 as SNHLY and CDR2 as FYNNEI. The ends lost 3 bases at V and 0 bases at J; junction bases unmatched: 6. The DNA for the CDR3 is TGTGCCAGCAGTGATGTACAGGGGGCGCGCTCCTACGAGCAGTACGTC. Its translation is CASSDVQGARSYEQYV.

This rearrangement joins TRBV27 to TRBJ1-1; TRBD1 might be the D (5 bases). The CDR3 spans 18 residues. The germline V gene encodes CDR1 MNHEY and CDR2 SMNVEV (reference sequence). Trimming removed 2 bases at V and 6 bases at J, with 25 bases between. CDR3 protein: CASSLLLLGAPSGSEAFF. The CDR3 nucleotides read TGTGCCAGCAGTTTACTACTCCTTGGGGCACCTTCTGGGTCTGAAGCTTTCTTT.

This chain joins TRBV4-1 and TRBJ2-3; TRBD1 matches at 9 bases. Germline V gene sequence: CDR1 MGHRA, CDR2 YSYEKL. The CDR3 consists of 16 residues. The trim removed 4 bases at V and 1 base at J, leaving 6 bases unmatched. Here the CDR3 DNA reads TGCGCCAGCAGCCTCGGGACAGGGCTTGGCACAGATACGCAGTATTTT. Protein sequence: CASSLGTGLGTDTQYF.

The CDR3 loop reads CGPSSGERSDTDTQYF. CDR3 bases: TGCGGCCCTTCTAGCGGGGAACGCTCGGACACAGATACGCAGTATTTT. The chain uses TRBV20-1 and TRBJ2-3; 9 nucleotides line up with TRBD2. The length of the CDR3 is 16 residues. Germline assignment: CDR1 DFQATT and CDR2 SNEGSKA (reference sequence).

The chain is built from TRBV12-3 or TRBV12-4 and TRBJ1-2; 9 bases agree with TRBD1. The V gene end was trimmed by 7 bases and the J gene end by 1 base; junction bases not matched to a gene: 7. The CDR3 consists of 15 residues. CDR3: CASTGGGQGNYGYTF. The CDR3 DNA sequence: TGTGCCAGCACCGGCGGGGGACAGGGTAACTATGGCTACACCTTC.

This chain connects TRBV19 to TRBJ2-2, with 12 bases that match TRBD2. Germline assignment: CDR1 LNHDA and CDR2 SQIVND (reference sequence). Germline trimming cut 6 bases from V and 5 bases from J; bases unmatched to any gene: 16. The CDR3 has 19 residues. The CDR3 DNA reads as TGTGCCAGTAGCGAACGGACTAGCGGGGCCCCGAAGGGGACCGGGGAGCTGTTTTTT. Protein product: CASSERTSGAPKGTGELFF. Looking up the rest from reference TRBV19 and TRBJ2-2 gives the full variable domain: DGGITQSPKYLFRKEGQNVTLSCEQNLNHDAMYWYRQDPGQGLRLIYYSQIVNDFQKGDIAEGYSVSREKKESFPLTVTSAQKNPTAFYLCASSERTSGAPKGTGELFFGEGSRLTVL.

This clonotype is a singleton in its sample. The chain uses TRBV18 and TRBJ1-2; D call uncertain. Germline CDR1 is KGHSH and CDR2 is LQKENI. V lost 0 bases to trimming and J lost 8 bases, with 13 bases between them. CDR3 length: 14 residues. The CDR3 region is CASSPPDITGGYTF. The CDR3, as DNA: TGTGCCAGCTCACCACCTGACATAACGGGGGGCTACACCTTC.

This clonotype has only a few counts. The V call is TRBV7-8, the J call TRBJ1-1, with D perhaps TRBD1 (5 bases). This CDR3 comprises 16 residues. Germline V gives CDR1 SGHVS, CDR2 FQNEAQ. V was shortened by 1 base and J by 0 bases, with 12 bases between the two germline ends. This CDR3 reads CASSLDPMDMNTEAFF. Written as DNA, the CDR3 is TGTGCCAGCAGCTTAGACCCCATGGACATGAACACTGAAGCTTTCTTT.

This clonotype was counted ten times or more. The J gene is TRBJ2-2, the V gene TRBV6-6; no clear D. The V end was cut by 5 bases, the J end by 4 bases, with 17 bases between. This CDR3 is built from 16 residues. CDR1 MNHNY and CDR2 SVGAGI come from the germline V gene (reference sequence). The CDR3 region is CASSITSIDLTGELFF. The CDR3 DNA reads TGTGCCAGCAGTATCACCTCGATAGATCTCACCGGGGAGCTGTTTTTT.

The rearrangement links TRBV5-6 to TRBJ2-1; 8 bases align to TRBD1. The CDR3 extends over 17 amino acids. Germline CDR1 SGHDT, CDR2 YYEEEE. The V gene end was trimmed by 0 bases and the J gene end by 9 bases; junction bases not matched to a gene: 14. The CDR3 sequence is CASSLAGTGGQNGEQFF. The CDR3 DNA sequence: TGTGCCAGCAGCTTGGCCGGCACAGGGGGTCAGAACGGTGAGCAGTTCTTC.

This clonotype was observed a handful of times. The chain combines TRBV28 with TRBJ2-1, with 7 bases that match TRBD1. CDR3 size: 13 residues. Germline loops: CDR1 MDHEN, CDR2 SYDVKM. Trimming took 4 bases from V and 15 from J; bases not matched to a gene: 12. The CDR3 region has the DNA TGTGCCAGCAGTTCCGGGTCAGACAGGGAACCGTTCTTC. As protein: CASSSGSDREPFF.

To note about this clonotype: A much larger clone differs by one base, so this may be a read error. The V gene is TRBV7-2, the J gene TRBJ2-2; 7 nucleotides line up with TRBD1. Germline CDR1 and CDR2: SGHTA and FQGNSA. The V gene end was trimmed by 3 bases and the J gene end by 1 base; junction bases not matched to a gene: 8. CDR3 length: 17 amino acids. CDR3 coding DNA: TGTGCCAGCAGCTTCGTCGACAGGGCCTTGAACACCGGGGAGCTGTTTTTT. It yields the protein CASSFVDRALNTGELFF.

This clonotype was seen at least ten times. V and J are TRBV12-3 or TRBV12-4 and TRBJ2-7; the match to TRBD1 covers 7 bases. This CDR3 comprises 15 residues. J lost 0 bases, V lost 3 bases, and 5 bases had no gene match. The CDR3: CASSLGQLSSYEQYF. The CDR3 region has the DNA TGTGCCAGCAGTTTGGGACAGCTAAGCTCCTACGAGCAGTACTTC.

This chain uses TRBV4-1 with TRBJ2-2; D not certain. Germline values: CDR1 MGHRA, CDR2 YSYEKL. The V end was cut by 0 bases, the J end by 10 bases, with 12 bases between. This CDR3 region has 14 residues. The CDR3: CASSQDSPGQELFF. CDR3 in DNA: TGCGCCAGCAGCCAAGATTCTCCGGGTCAGGAGCTGTTTTTT.